This TCR beta chain was documented in a study of identical twins (dated by TCRdb to the mid-2010s). Looking at the study overall: The study deep-sequenced TCR alpha and beta repertoires from monozygotic twins, unrelated adults of various ages and cord blood to test whether fetal clonotypes persist. To rule out contamination, the twin experiments were replicated at different times with different library preparation protocols.

V sheds 6 bases and J sheds 2 bases, leaving 17 bases between their ends. The CDR3 numbers 15 residues from cysteine through phenylalanine. The CDR3 DNA has 45 bases and is translated from base 1. Libraries were built with 5' RACE. The instrument given in TCRdb is Illumina HiSeq 2000. Template switching introduced a universal primer binding site; the final cDNA contained a unique molecular identifier, enabling accurate counting of TCR cDNA molecules. First-strand cDNA for TCR alpha and beta chains was synthesized from specific primers in the conserved constant-segment region. To control for contamination, every cDNA library was double barcoded, receiving both a SMART-Mk sample barcode and Illumina barcodes. TruSeq adapter sequences along with Illumina sample barcodes were introduced in two successive PCR steps. Sequencing of the TCR alpha and beta cDNA libraries was done on the Illumina HiSeq platform using custom primers. The authors' pipeline ran thus. Raw reads were processed with MiGEC to extract unique molecular identifiers, and MiXCR was used to determine CDR3 positions. Recombination models were inferred per individual with the repgenHMM and IGoR tools using an EM algorithm. Shared clonotype analysis was performed with the tcR package in R, normalizing sharing by the product of cloneset sizes. To study raw recombination free of thymic and clonal selection effects, out-of-frame nonproductive sequences were analyzed. Starting from the raw public reads, TCRdb applied fastp trimming at Q25, assembled clones with MiXCR and retained in-frame beta chains. Rows are unified per CDR3 protein, each entry keeping the most common DNA and genes. These V and J calls derive from TCRdb rather than the authors' analysis. The sample table contains roughly 690,000 distinct CDR3 sequences; only one count was recorded for over 20% of them. 4.3% of the sample is taken by the ten largest.

Only healthy Caucasian donors were included. Three pairs of female monozygotic twins, all aged about 18 to 29 years, made up the twin cohort. Peripheral blood mononuclear cells were the source from which RNA for the TCR libraries was isolated. Results and caveats for the whole study, not just this receptor: Abundant cord blood beta clonotypes carried fewer insertions; young adult naive repertoires showed a weaker similar trend, while memory repertoires showed none. Excess twin sharing in beta out-of-frame sequences was weaker because fewer shared sequences lowered the signal-to-noise ratio. In monozygotic twins, out-of-frame TCR alpha sharing was systematically underestimated by recombination models, although the models agreed with sharing between unrelated individuals. Zero-insertion analyses could be partly confounded by invariant T cells such as MAIT and iNKT, though diverse VJ usage argued against such confounding for most clonotypes. Compared with coincidental sharing between unrelated individuals, out-of-frame TCR alpha sequences shared between twins had an excess of sequences with low generation probability. Because the same donors could not be followed over many years, the conclusions relied on cross-sectional statistical analysis.

A word on this clonotype: The antigen it recognizes is unknown. It has no much larger one-base neighbor in the sample; base qualities were not kept.

The sample was also linked to a second study, of T cells expressing NK-cell markers. The second study's authors report: Three sorted T-cell subsets (CD3+CD56+NKG2C+, CD3+CD56+NKG2C- and CD3+CD56-NKG2C+) from several donors had their TCR beta-chain repertoires profiled. Among the eight sequenced donors, only one was HCMV-seronegative, while the other seven were HCMV-seropositive. To restrict sorting to alphabetaTCR-expressing T cells, an anti-gammadeltaTCR antibody was added in several experiments. In six donors, the dominant CD3+CD56+NKG2C+ clonotypes were found to rank among the top 10 CD8+ clonotypes and to make up about 1.0-7.5% of CD8+ T cells. Those dominant clonotypes were again the most abundant among CD3+CD56-NKG2C+ cells in a few donors, at about 25-65%. Whether the expanded NKG2C-expressing T cell clones were specific for HCMV antigens was left unclear. Randomly selected healthy volunteers, three men and five women, were used as the eight sequenced donors. HCMV-specific IgG was detected in serum with a commercial ELISA kit to determine HCMV serostatus. For over five donors, unsorted PBMC were also used to sequence bulk peripheral blood T-cell repertoires. Reads were demultiplexed and grouped by UMI with MIGEC, and clonotypes were assembled and quantified with MiTCR. To exclude erroneous sequences, any TCR cDNA sequence not supported by at least two reads was discarded. The tcR package was used for downstream repertoire analysis, and clonotypes were matched between fractions using CDR3 nucleotide sequence together with V segment. VDJmatch was used to annotate antigen specificity against VDJdb, with one amino acid substitution in CDR3 allowed.

The chain links TRBV12-3 or TRBV12-4 with TRBJ2-7; TRBD1 is possibly the D segment (5 matching bases). This clonotype was obtained from a woman younger than 35 in good health. The specimen was PBMCs. The CDR3 region: CASSTPSQGTYEQYF. DNA sequence: TGTGCCAGCAGCACACCCTCCCAGGGTACCTACGAGCAGTACTTC.